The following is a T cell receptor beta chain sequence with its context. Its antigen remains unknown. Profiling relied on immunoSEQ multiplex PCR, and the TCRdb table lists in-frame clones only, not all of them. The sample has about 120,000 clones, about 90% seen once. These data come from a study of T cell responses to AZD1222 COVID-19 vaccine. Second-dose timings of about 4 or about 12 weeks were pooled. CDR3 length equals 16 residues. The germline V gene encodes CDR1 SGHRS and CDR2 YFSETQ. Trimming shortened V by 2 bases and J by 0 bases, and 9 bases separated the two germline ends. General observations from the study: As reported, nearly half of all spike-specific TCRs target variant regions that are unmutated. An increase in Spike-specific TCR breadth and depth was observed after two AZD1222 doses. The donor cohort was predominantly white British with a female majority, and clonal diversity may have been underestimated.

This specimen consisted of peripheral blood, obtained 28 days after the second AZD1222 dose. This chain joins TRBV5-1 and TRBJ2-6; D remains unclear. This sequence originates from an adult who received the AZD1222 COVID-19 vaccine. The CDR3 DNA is TGCGCCAGCAGCTTAGGTAGGGTCTCTGGGGCCAACGTCCTGACTTTC. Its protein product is CASSLGRVSGANVLTF.